The TCR beta chain described here comes from a study of cytomegalovirus exposure and HLA in healthy donors. A multiplex PCR was run with 60 Vbeta primers and 13 Jbeta primers. Some clones are missing from TCRdb's copy, which holds only in-frame ones; the method was immunoSEQ multiplex PCR. This sample has about 190,000 clones, with over 70% found just once. This clonotype was sampled from a man aged 45 to 65 in good health and CMV-seronegative. Sequenced material: PBMCs.

CDR3 nucleotide sequence: TGCAGCGACCTGACAGTCAACTATGGCTACACCTTC. It specifies CSDLTVNYGYTF. This sequence joins TRBV29-1 and TRBJ1-2, with a weak D call TRBD1 (5 bases). In germline, CDR1 is SQVTM, CDR2 ANQGSEA. The CDR3 consists of 12 residues. The germline V and J ends were trimmed by 7 bases and 2 bases, with 11 bases remaining between them.